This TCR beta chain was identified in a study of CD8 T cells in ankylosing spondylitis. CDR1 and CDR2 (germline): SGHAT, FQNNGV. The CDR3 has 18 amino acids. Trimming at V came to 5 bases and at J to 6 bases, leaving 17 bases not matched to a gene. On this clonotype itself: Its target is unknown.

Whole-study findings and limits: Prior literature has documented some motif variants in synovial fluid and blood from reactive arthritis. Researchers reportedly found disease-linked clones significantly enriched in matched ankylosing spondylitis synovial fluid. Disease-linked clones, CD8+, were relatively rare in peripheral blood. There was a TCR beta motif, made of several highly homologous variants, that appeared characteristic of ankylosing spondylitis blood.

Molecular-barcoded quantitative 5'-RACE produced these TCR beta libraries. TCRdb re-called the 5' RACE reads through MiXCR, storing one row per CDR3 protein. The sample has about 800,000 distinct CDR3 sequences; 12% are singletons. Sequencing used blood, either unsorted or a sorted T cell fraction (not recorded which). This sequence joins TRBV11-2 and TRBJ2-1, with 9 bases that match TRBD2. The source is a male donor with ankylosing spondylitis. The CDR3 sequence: CASSPPPGLAGLGNEQFF. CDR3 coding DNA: TGTGCCAGCAGCCCCCCCCCGGGTCTAGCGGGATTGGGCAATGAGCAGTTCTTC. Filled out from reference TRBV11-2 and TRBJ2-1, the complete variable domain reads EAGVAQSPRYKIIEKRQSVAFWCNPISGHATLYWYQQILGQGPKLLIQFQNNGVVDDSQLPKDRFSAERLKGVDSTLKIQPAKLEDSAVYLCASSPPPGLAGLGNEQFFGPGTRLTVL.